What follows are 5 T cell receptor beta chains derived from one specimen sequenced in a study of monozygotic twins with inflammatory bowel disease. Reprocessing the 5' RACE reads, TCRdb reports a single entry for every CDR3 protein and omits DNA. The table for this sample gives approximately 400,000 distinct CDR3 sequences. The specimen was blood. All receptors come from a human donor with ulcerative colitis or Crohn's disease, or a healthy co-twin of an affected twin (not recorded which).

The rearrangement joins TRBV5-6 to TRBJ2-1; TCRdb selects TRBD2, and the lack of DNA leaves this call unchecked. Germline loops: CDR1 SGHDT, CDR2 YYEEEE. The CDR3 length is 17 residues. Here the CDR3 reads CASSLGSGRASYNEQFF.

The V gene is TRBV20-1, the J gene TRBJ2-7. Germline values: CDR1 DFQATT, CDR2 SNEGSKA (reference sequence). This CDR3 region has 12 residues. This CDR3 reads CSVTRGNNEQYF.

The V and J genes are TRBV20-1 and TRBJ2-1; TCRdb gives TRBD2 as the D gene, but with no DNA this cannot be confirmed. Germline V gene data show CDR1 as DFQATT and CDR2 as SNEGSKA (reference sequence). The CDR3 is 13 amino acids. The CDR3 region is CSAGGLAGIEQFF.

The CDR3 here is CASSARLAGGRAGELFF. J is TRBJ2-2 and V is TRBV7-2; as DNA is missing, the TRBD2 call by TCRdb cannot be tested. Germline V gives CDR1 SGHTA, CDR2 FQGNSA. This CDR3 is 17 amino acids long.

The CDR3 spells CASSQAGSGELFF. The chain uses TRBV4-3 and TRBJ2-2; there is no DNA to check the TCRdb D call of TRBD2. Per germline, CDR1 LGHNA and CDR2 YSLEER. The CDR3 is 13 residues long.